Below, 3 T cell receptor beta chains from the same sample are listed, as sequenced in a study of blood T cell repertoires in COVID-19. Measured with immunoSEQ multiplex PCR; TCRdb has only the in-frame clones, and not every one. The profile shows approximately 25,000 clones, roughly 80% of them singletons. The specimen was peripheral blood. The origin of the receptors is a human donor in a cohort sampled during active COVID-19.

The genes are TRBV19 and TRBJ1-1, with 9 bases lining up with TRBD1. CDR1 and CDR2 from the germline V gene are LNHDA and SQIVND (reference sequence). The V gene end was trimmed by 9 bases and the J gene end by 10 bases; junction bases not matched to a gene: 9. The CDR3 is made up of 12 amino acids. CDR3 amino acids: CASRGQGGRAFF. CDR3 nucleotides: TGTGCCAGCCGGGGACAGGGTGGAAGAGCTTTCTTT.

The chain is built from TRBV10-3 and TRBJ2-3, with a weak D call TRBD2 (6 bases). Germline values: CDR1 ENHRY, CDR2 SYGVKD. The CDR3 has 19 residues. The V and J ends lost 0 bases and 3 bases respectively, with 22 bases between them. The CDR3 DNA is TGTGCCATCAGTGAGTCTCTTGGATGGGGCGGGACTTTAACAGATACGCAGTATTTT. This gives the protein CAISESLGWGGTLTDTQYF.

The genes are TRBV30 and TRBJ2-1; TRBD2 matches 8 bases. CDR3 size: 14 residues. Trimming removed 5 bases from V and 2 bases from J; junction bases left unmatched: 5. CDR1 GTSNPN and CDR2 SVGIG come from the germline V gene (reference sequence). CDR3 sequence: CAWSTGGPYNEQFF. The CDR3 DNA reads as TGTGCCTGGTCTACGGGAGGGCCCTACAATGAGCAGTTCTTC. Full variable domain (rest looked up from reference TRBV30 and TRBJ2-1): SQTIHQWPATLVQPVGSPLSLECTVEGTSNPNLYWYRQAAGRGLQLLFYSVGIGQISSEVPQNLSASRPQDRQFILSSKKLLLSDSGFYLCAWSTGGPYNEQFFGPGTRLTVL.